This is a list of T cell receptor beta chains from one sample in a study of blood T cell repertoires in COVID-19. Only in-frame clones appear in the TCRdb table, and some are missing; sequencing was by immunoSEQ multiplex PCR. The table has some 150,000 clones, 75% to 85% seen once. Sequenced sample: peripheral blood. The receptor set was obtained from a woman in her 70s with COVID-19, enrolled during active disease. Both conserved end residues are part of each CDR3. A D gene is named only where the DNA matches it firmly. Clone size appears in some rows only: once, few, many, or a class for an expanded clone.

DNA: TGTGCCAGCAGCCAAACAACAGGAGGGCATTCACCCCTCCACTTT
CDR3: CASSQTTGGHSPLHF
V: TRBV14
D: -
J: TRBJ1-6
size: -

DNA: TGTGCCAGCAAAACAGGGTGGCGTGAGACCCAGTACTTC
CDR3: CASKTGWRETQYF
V: TRBV28
D: -
J: TRBJ2-5
size: -

DNA: TGTGCCAGCAGTTACAAGGGGGCTAACTACGAGCAGTACTTC
CDR3: CASSYKGANYEQYF
V: TRBV6-2/TRBV6-3
D: TRBD1
J: TRBJ2-7
size: -

DNA: TGTGCCAGCACCCCTAGGAGGGGCGGGGAAAAACTGTTTTTT
CDR3: CASTPRRGGEKLFF
V: TRBV28
D: -
J: TRBJ1-4
size: -

DNA: TGTGCCAGCAGAGCCCGAACCTCGAACTATGGCTACACCTTC
CDR3: CASRARTSNYGYTF
V: TRBV6-5
D: -
J: TRBJ1-2
size: -

DNA: TGTGCCAGCAGCTTGCCAGGGTACGATGGCTACACCTTC
CDR3: CASSLPGYDGYTF
V: TRBV5-4
D: -
J: TRBJ1-2
size: -

DNA: TGTGCCTGGAGTCCCGGAGGGATGGCCGGGGAGCTGTTTTTT
CDR3: CAWSPGGMAGELFF
V: TRBV30
D: -
J: TRBJ2-2
size: -

DNA: TGCGCCAGCAGCCAAGAACCGGGACAGGGGGGTTCACCCCTCCACTTT
CDR3: CASSQEPGQGGSPLHF
V: TRBV4-1
D: TRBD1
J: TRBJ1-6
size: -

DNA: TGTGCCAGCTCGAGTTTTTCCTTCTATGGCTACACCTTC
CDR3: CASSSFSFYGYTF
V: TRBV6-5
D: -
J: TRBJ1-2
size: -

DNA: TGTGCCAGCAATTCCGGGACAGGGTACGAGCAGTACTTC
CDR3: CASNSGTGYEQYF
V: TRBV6-5
D: TRBD1
J: TRBJ2-7
size: once

DNA: TGTGCCAGCAGCGTAGGGGGCGCTAGCGGGGGGGGGACAGATACGCAGTATTTT
CDR3: CASSVGGASGGGTDTQYF
V: TRBV9
D: TRBD2
J: TRBJ2-3
size: -

DNA: TGTGCCTGGAGTGTAAGGGACAGGGGGCGAGAGCAGTACTTC
CDR3: CAWSVRDRGREQYF
V: TRBV30
D: TRBD1
J: TRBJ2-7
size: once

DNA: TGTGCCACCAGTGATGGACAGAGCAATCAGCCCCAGCATTTT
CDR3: CATSDGQSNQPQHF
V: TRBV24-1
D: -
J: TRBJ1-5
size: -

DNA: TGTGCCTGGAGCCGTGAGCGGGCCGTTAACTATGGCTACACCTTC
CDR3: CAWSRERAVNYGYTF
V: TRBV30
D: -
J: TRBJ1-2
size: -

DNA: TGTGCCACCAAGGACAGGGGTCTTTTACCCCTATCCTACGAGCAGTACTTC
CDR3: CATKDRGLLPLSYEQYF
V: TRBV21-1
D: -
J: TRBJ2-7
size: -

DNA: TGCGCCAGCAGCTTGGCAGGAGGGGTTGCAGAGACCCAGTACTTC
CDR3: CASSLAGGVAETQYF
V: TRBV5-1
D: -
J: TRBJ2-5
size: once

DNA: TGTGCCAGCAGTTACGAGGTTAGCGGGGGCGAAGAGACCCAGTACTTC
CDR3: CASSYEVSGGEETQYF
V: TRBV6-2/TRBV6-3
D: TRBD2
J: TRBJ2-5
size: -

DNA: TGTGCCATAGGACAGAGCAATCAGCCCCAGCATTTT
CDR3: CAIGQSNQPQHF
V: TRBV15
D: -
J: TRBJ1-5
size: once

DNA: TGTGCCAGCAGTCCGGCAGGGGCTGGAAACACCATATATTTT
CDR3: CASSPAGAGNTIYF
V: TRBV2
D: -
J: TRBJ1-3
size: -

DNA: TGTGCCACCAGTGATTCCAAGGACAGGGCGGGCTACACCTTC
CDR3: CATSDSKDRAGYTF
V: TRBV24-1
D: TRBD1
J: TRBJ1-2
size: medium-sized

DNA: TGTGCCAGCAGTTATTTCGCTAGCGGGGGAACAGATACGCAGTATTTT
CDR3: CASSYFASGGTDTQYF
V: TRBV6-5
D: TRBD2
J: TRBJ2-3
size: -

DNA: TGTGCCAGCAGCCAAAATGCGGGGAGCTCCTACAATGAGCAGTTCTTC
CDR3: CASSQNAGSSYNEQFF
V: TRBV4-2
D: -
J: TRBJ2-1
size: -

DNA: TGTGCCAGCAGCCCCGGTACAGGGGGGATCACTGAAGCTTTCTTT
CDR3: CASSPGTGGITEAFF
V: TRBV3-1/TRBV3-2
D: TRBD1
J: TRBJ1-1
size: -

DNA: TGTGCCAGCACAGGACAACATACCCCTGGGTCCAACGTCCTGACTTTC
CDR3: CASTGQHTPGSNVLTF
V: TRBV11-1
D: -
J: TRBJ2-6
size: -

DNA: TGTGCCAGCAGCCAAGTGGCGGGGGGGCACTACGAGCAGTACTTC
CDR3: CASSQVAGGHYEQYF
V: TRBV4-2
D: TRBD2
J: TRBJ2-7
size: -

DNA: TGTGCCAGCAGCCCAACCGCCGGGACAGGGGAGTGGTACTTC
CDR3: CASSPTAGTGEWYF
V: TRBV9
D: TRBD1
J: TRBJ2-4
size: -

DNA: TGCAGTGCTAGTACCTTTGAGGAAGCTTTCTTT
CDR3: CSASTFEEAFF
V: TRBV20-1
D: -
J: TRBJ1-1
size: -

DNA: TGTGCCTGGACCCCCCCCCGGCTAGCCGGCACAGATACGCAGTATTTT
CDR3: CAWTPPRLAGTDTQYF
V: TRBV30
D: -
J: TRBJ2-3
size: once

DNA: TGTGCCAGCACCAGAGGGGGGGTCCTATACGAGCAGTACTTC
CDR3: CASTRGGVLYEQYF
V: TRBV7-9
D: -
J: TRBJ2-7
size: -

DNA: TGCGCCAGCAGTCAAGGGACAGGGGGCTGGAATGAGCAGTTCTTC
CDR3: CASSQGTGGWNEQFF
V: TRBV23-1
D: TRBD1
J: TRBJ2-1
size: -

DNA: TGTGCCAGCTCACTCCAGGGTCCTGACGGGGCCAACGTCCTGACTTTC
CDR3: CASSLQGPDGANVLTF
V: TRBV18
D: -
J: TRBJ2-6
size: once

DNA: TGTGCCAGCAGTTTCAGGGTGGGGAACACTGAAGCTTTCTTT
CDR3: CASSFRVGNTEAFF
V: TRBV28
D: -
J: TRBJ1-1
size: few

DNA: TGTGCCAGCAGCCCTAGGCGGACAGCGAACACCGGGGAGCTGTTTTTT
CDR3: CASSPRRTANTGELFF
V: TRBV7-9
D: -
J: TRBJ2-2
size: -

DNA: TGTGCCAGCAGCCAAGGCAGGGGGTACGAGCAGTACTTC
CDR3: CASSQGRGYEQYF
V: TRBV3-1/TRBV3-2
D: TRBD1
J: TRBJ2-7
size: -

DNA: TGTGCCAGCAGTTTACGAAGAACAAGTTACAATGAGCAGTTCTTC
CDR3: CASSLRRTSYNEQFF
V: TRBV27
D: -
J: TRBJ2-1
size: -

DNA: TGTGCCAGCAGCTTAGGGACTAGCGGGTTGGGAAGGGGCTACGAGCAGTACTTC
CDR3: CASSLGTSGLGRGYEQYF
V: TRBV11-2
D: TRBD2
J: TRBJ2-7
size: -

DNA: TGTGCCAGCAGTTTCTTCATCGCGGTCCAAGCTTACAGGGATTCGCGCTTGGGCAATCAGCCCCAGCATTTT
CDR3: CASSFFIAVQAYRDSRLGNQPQHF
V: TRBV28
D: -
J: TRBJ1-5
size: -

DNA: TGTGCCAGCAGCCAAGCGGGACAGGGCAATCAGCCCCAGCATTTT
CDR3: CASSQAGQGNQPQHF
V: TRBV3-1/TRBV3-2
D: TRBD1
J: TRBJ1-5
size: medium-sized

DNA: TGTGCCAGCAGCCCCGGTGGGCTTGGCAATGAAAAACTGTTTTTT
CDR3: CASSPGGLGNEKLFF
V: TRBV7-9
D: -
J: TRBJ1-4
size: -

DNA: TGTGCCAGCAGTTATTTGCTGGGCGCGTCAGAGCAGTACTTC
CDR3: CASSYLLGASEQYF
V: TRBV6-5
D: -
J: TRBJ2-7
size: -

DNA: TGTGCCAGCAGCTTAGGGGTTAGGGGACAGGGATCCTACGAGCAGTACTTC
CDR3: CASSLGVRGQGSYEQYF
V: TRBV7-8
D: TRBD1
J: TRBJ2-7
size: -

DNA: TGTGCCAGCAGTTCAATCAATCAGCCCCAGCATTTT
CDR3: CASSSINQPQHF
V: TRBV6-5
D: -
J: TRBJ1-5
size: -

DNA: TGCGCCAGCAGCCACCGGGACACCGATCGCTACACCTTC
CDR3: CASSHRDTDRYTF
V: TRBV5-1
D: -
J: TRBJ1-2
size: -

DNA: TGTGCCAGCGCGACAGGGGGACGATATGGCTACACCTTC
CDR3: CASATGGRYGYTF
V: TRBV7-9
D: TRBD1
J: TRBJ1-2
size: -

DNA: TGCGCCAGCAGCCAATCGGTATCTGGGACCCAGTACTTC
CDR3: CASSQSVSGTQYF
V: TRBV4-3
D: -
J: TRBJ2-5
size: -

DNA: TGCAGCGTTGCATTCGCGGGGAGCAATCAGCCCCAGCATTTT
CDR3: CSVAFAGSNQPQHF
V: TRBV29-1
D: -
J: TRBJ1-5
size: -

DNA: TGTGCCAGCAGACTCGACTCAAGCCATGGCTACACCTTC
CDR3: CASRLDSSHGYTF
V: TRBV27
D: -
J: TRBJ1-2
size: -

DNA: TGTGCCAGCAGCTCTCAGCGGGGGAGAGGCTATGAGCAGTTCTTC
CDR3: CASSSQRGRGYEQFF
V: TRBV7-2
D: TRBD2
J: TRBJ2-1
size: -

DNA: TGTGCCAGCAGCCCCGCAGATGGCCTTCCCCTCCACTTT
CDR3: CASSPADGLPLHF
V: TRBV7-3
D: -
J: TRBJ1-6
size: -

DNA: TGTGCCAGCAGTTCCATAGCGGGGGGCTCTAGCACAGATACGCAGTATTTT
CDR3: CASSSIAGGSSTDTQYF
V: TRBV28
D: TRBD2
J: TRBJ2-3
size: -

DNA: TGTGCCAGCAGCCAAGGGGGTCCCGGGGGTTACCACGAGCAGTACTTC
CDR3: CASSQGGPGGYHEQYF
V: TRBV3-1/TRBV3-2
D: -
J: TRBJ2-7
size: -

DNA: TGTGCCAGCAGCTGGAACAGGGGGCCAGAGACCCAGTACTTC
CDR3: CASSWNRGPETQYF
V: TRBV7-2
D: TRBD1
J: TRBJ2-5
size: -

DNA: TGTGCCAGCAGTAGTGCAGGGTATTCACCCCTCCACTTT
CDR3: CASSSAGYSPLHF
V: TRBV27
D: -
J: TRBJ1-6
size: many

DNA: TGTGCCAGTAGCAAGGACAGGGGTCGTGGCTACACCTTC
CDR3: CASSKDRGRGYTF
V: TRBV19
D: TRBD1
J: TRBJ1-2
size: -

DNA: TGTGCCAGCAGCCAAGATGAAGGTCGAGGCGGTCAGCCCCAGCATTTT
CDR3: CASSQDEGRGGQPQHF
V: TRBV4-2
D: -
J: TRBJ1-5
size: -

DNA: TGCGCCAGCAGCCAGATAGCGAATTCACCCCTCCACTTT
CDR3: CASSQIANSPLHF
V: TRBV4-3
D: -
J: TRBJ1-6
size: few

DNA: TGTGCCACCAGTGATGGGGACGCGGGGGCCTACAATGAGCAGTTCTTC
CDR3: CATSDGDAGAYNEQFF
V: TRBV24-1
D: TRBD2
J: TRBJ2-1
size: -

DNA: TGTGCCAGCAGCTTAGACCAAACTAGCGGAGCTAATGAGCAGTTCTTC
CDR3: CASSLDQTSGANEQFF
V: TRBV7-9
D: TRBD2
J: TRBJ2-1
size: few

DNA: TGCAGCGTTGGTGGCGGGGGGGCCCCAGATACGCAGTATTTT
CDR3: CSVGGGGAPDTQYF
V: TRBV29-1
D: TRBD2
J: TRBJ2-3
size: -